One T cell receptor beta chain is described in this entry. Its specificity is not known. Most PBMC samples had roughly 0.45 ug input DNA in six replicates. The method was immunoSEQ multiplex PCR; TCRdb's version includes in-frame clones alone and lacks a portion of them. The repertoire holds about 15,000 clones, with 70% to 75% as singletons. The sample comes from a study of neoadjuvant anti-PD-1 for oral cavity cancer. Looking at the study overall: Non-progressing patients received a fourth nivolumab dose near day 43, then surgery on days 50-56.

The germline V and J ends were trimmed by 1 base and 8 bases, with 8 bases remaining between them. This CDR3 contains 13 residues. Germline CDR1 is SGHVS and CDR2 is FNYEAQ. Study findings and constraints: Post-nivolumab, blood T cell clonality was significantly elevated in non-responders. Higher pretreatment blood Treg/Th17 ratios correlated with higher pretreatment blood and lower post-treatment tumor TCRbeta clonality.

The receptor's source is a person aged 40-85 years with oral cavity squamous cell carcinoma. The source was PBMCs, collected before nivolumab (anti-PD-1) treatment. This chain uses TRBV7-6 with TRBJ1-4, with D unclear. Here the CDR3 reads CASSLGTEEKLFF. For the CDR3, the DNA is TGTGCCAGCAGCTTAGGTACAGAAGAAAAACTGTTTTTT.